The clone carrying this T cell receptor beta chain was observed a handful of times. The source of the sample is a study of OX40 agonist ivuxolimab in advanced cancers. Study-level information: The treatment was a fully human IgG2 OX40 agonist, ivuxolimab. Enrollees could have had prior anti-PD-1, anti-PD-L1 or anti-CTLA-4 therapy, which about 40% had received.

Using immunoSEQ multiplex PCR, the repertoire was profiled, and TCRdb retains in-frame clones only, with some absent. This sample yields fewer than 95,000 clones, of which 75% to 85% are seen a single time; about 0.6% belongs to the top ten. Blood samples were obtained at baseline, cycle 4 day 1, and cycle 7 day 1. V gave up 5 bases and J gave up 5 bases, with 10 bases separating them. Germline-derived CDR1 and CDR2 are SGHTA and FQGNSA. The CDR3 consists of 14 residues. The TCR was taken from an adult with an advanced solid tumor such as melanoma, head and neck, liver or kidney cancer. Source: CD4+ or CD8+ T cells sorted from blood, taken in a trial of the OX40 agonist ivuxolimab. This chain links TRBV7-2 with TRBJ1-6; D may be TRBD1 (5 bases). In DNA, the CDR3 is TGTGCCAGCAGCCCCGGACACGATAATTCACCCCTCCACTTT. Translating it yields CASSPGHDNSPLHF.